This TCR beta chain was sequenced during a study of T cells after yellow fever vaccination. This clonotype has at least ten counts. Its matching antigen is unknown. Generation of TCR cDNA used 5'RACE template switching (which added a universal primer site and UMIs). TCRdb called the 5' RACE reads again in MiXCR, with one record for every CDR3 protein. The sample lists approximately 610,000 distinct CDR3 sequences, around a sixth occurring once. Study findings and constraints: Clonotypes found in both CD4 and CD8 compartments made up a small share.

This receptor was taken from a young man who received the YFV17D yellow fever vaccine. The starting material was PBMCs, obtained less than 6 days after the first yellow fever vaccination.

CDR3 sequence reads: CASSLGTDGGQPQHF. CDR3 sequence (DNA): TGCGCCAGCAGCTTGGGAACCGACGGGGGTCAGCCCCAGCATTTT. The rearrangement uses TRBV5-1 and TRBJ1-5; maybe TRBD1 (5 bases). The CDR3 sequence is 15 residues long. Germline CDR1 is SGHRS and CDR2 is YFSETQ. V shed 0 bases and J shed 6 bases, with 13 bases lying between them.